This paragraph reports one T cell receptor beta chain. What it binds is not known. Germline trimming cut 3 bases from V and 3 bases from J; bases unmatched to any gene: 2. This CDR3 comprises 14 residues. From germline, CDR1 is MNHEY and CDR2 SMNVEV (reference sequence). Unique molecular identifiers were present on the cDNA, and a universal primer site came from template switching. MiXCR, run by TCRdb on the 5' RACE reads, gives a single entry per CDR3 protein. The data contain around 250,000 distinct CDR3 sequences, approximately 8.6% of them seen just once; the ten biggest clones take up 3%. This entry belongs to a study of identical twins. Study outcomes and limitations: Models predicted too little out-of-frame TCR alpha sharing in monozygotic twins. Out-of-frame alpha sequences shared between twins exhibited an excess of low generation probability. In zero-insertion analyses, partial confounding could arise from invariant MAIT and iNKT cells.

This same sample was also taken into another study, of yellow fever vaccine responses in identical twins.

The receptor comes from a woman aged 18-29 years in good health. Sequences were obtained from CD8+ T cells sorted from blood. The chain combines TRBV27 with TRBJ2-7, with 10 bases lining up with TRBD2. This CDR3 is CASSLSSGGYEQYF. CDR3 DNA sequence: TGTGCCAGCAGTTTGTCTAGCGGGGGCTACGAGCAGTACTTC.